A single sample is the source of the 7 T cell receptor beta chains below, sequenced in a study of identical twins. TCRdb called the 5' RACE reads again in MiXCR, with one record for every CDR3 protein. The table has some 300,000 distinct CDR3 sequences, around 12% seen once. The same data also went into a second study, on yellow fever vaccine responses in identical twins.

Sequencing input: CD8+ T cells sorted from blood. All receptors come from a woman aged 18-35 years in good health.

The chain combines TRBV20-1 with TRBJ1-5; D gene unclear. The CDR3 sequence is 12 residues long. In germline, CDR1 is DFQATT, CDR2 SNEGSKA (reference sequence). The V and J ends lost 3 bases and 7 bases respectively, with 10 bases between them. In DNA, the CDR3 is TGCAGTGCTAGCCTTCCTTTCCAGCCCCAGCATTTT. Translated, it gives CSASLPFQPQHF.

The gene calls are TRBV5-1 and TRBJ1-6; no reliable D call. CDR3 length: 15 residues. Deletions cut 0 bases from V and 7 bases from J, with 11 bases between. The germline CDR1 and CDR2 sequences are SGHRS and YFSETQ. CDR3: CASSLDARRNSPLHF. DNA for the CDR3: TGCGCCAGCAGCTTGGATGCGAGAAGGAATTCACCCCTCCACTTT. The whole variable domain, remainder taken from reference TRBV5-1 and TRBJ1-6, is KAGVTQTPRYLIKTRGQQVTLSCSPISGHRSVSWYQQTPGQGLQFLFEYFSETQRNKGNFPGRFSGRQFSNSRSEMNVSTLELGDSALYLCASSLDARRNSPLHFGNGTRLTVT.

The chain couples TRBV12-5 to TRBJ2-3; a possible D gene is TRBD2 (5 bases). The CDR3 covers 17 residues. Germline CDR1 reads LGHNT; CDR2 reads FRNRAP. V was clipped by 7 bases and J by 3 bases, with 23 bases between them. The DNA of the CDR3 is TGTGCTAGTGCCTACCCCCTTTTTATCGGGGAGACAGATACGCAGTATTTT. It yields the protein CASAYPLFIGETDTQYF.

The chain is built from TRBV18 and TRBJ2-1; D not resolved. CDR1 and CDR2 (germline): KGHSH, LQKENI. The CDR3 spans 15 residues. The V gene lost 8 bases and the J gene lost 3 bases, with 17 bases spanning the gap. CDR3 bases: TGTGCCAGCCTACCAAATGACGCCTACTACAATGAGCAGTTCTTC. Protein product: CASLPNDAYYNEQFF.

This clonotype was seen at least ten times. The J gene is TRBJ2-1, the V gene TRBV3-1; D may be TRBD1 (5 bases). Germline CDR1 is LGHDT and CDR2 is YNNKEL (reference sequence). The CDR3 has 17 amino acids. Deletions cut 3 bases from V and 7 bases from J, with 22 bases between. The CDR3 coding sequence is TGTGCCAGCAGCCAGGGGCCAGTGGGGCACTTATGGAATGAGCAGTTCTTC. It yields the protein CASSQGPVGHLWNEQFF.

This clonotype was detected a few times. The chain employs TRBV3-1 and TRBJ2-4; D uncertain. The CDR3 extends over 17 amino acids. V was clipped by 2 bases and J by 0 bases, with 14 bases between them. Germline V gene data show CDR1 as LGHDT and CDR2 as YNNKEL (reference sequence). DNA for the CDR3: TGTGCCAGCAGCCAACTATCAGGTCAACTAGCCAAAAACATTCAGTACTTC. Its protein product is CASSQLSGQLAKNIQYF.

This clonotype was seen many times. The rearrangement links TRBV12-3 or TRBV12-4 to TRBJ2-7; D uncertain. V was trimmed by 3 bases and J by 1 base, leaving 4 bases between them. The CDR3 totals 12 residues. This CDR3 is CASSFGSYEQYF. The CDR3 DNA reads TGTGCCAGCAGTTTTGGTTCCTACGAGCAGTACTTC.